This paragraph covers one T cell receptor (beta chain) sequence. Sample time point: newly diagnosed GD, antithyroid drugs for less than 3 months. Extracted RNA from PBMCs served as the source of the TCR library. This record comes from a study of regulatory T cells in long-lasting Graves disease. The V gene's germline CDR1 is LGHNA and CDR2 YNFKEQ. This CDR3 contains 15 residues. Deletions cut 3 bases from V and 5 bases from J, with 16 bases between. Sequencing libraries for TCR beta were prepared with iRepertoire HTBI primers and Arm-PCR of CDR3 regions. TCRdb fed the multiplex PCR reads into MiXCR, producing one record per CDR3 protein. This table has under 450,000 distinct CDR3 sequences, 10% to 15% appearing once. This same sample was also part of a study on T cells in Graves' hyperthyroidism and ophthalmopathy. That work contributes: Most clonotypes that expanded in the thyroid above 0.001 also showed up in blood.

The source of this sequence is a young woman with Graves disease. The chain links TRBV4-2 to TRBJ2-5, with D perhaps assigned TRBD1 or TRBD2 (5 bases each). Sequencing used peripheral blood mononuclear cells (PBMCs), obtained at new diagnosis, from a patient treated with antithyroid drugs. CDR3 residues: CASSQGTVPQETQYF. CDR3 bases: TGTGCCAGCAGCCAGGGGACCGTCCCTCAGGAGACCCAGTACTTC.